What follows are 29 T cell receptor beta chains derived from one specimen sequenced in a study of patients and donors after allogeneic stem cell transplantation. Via MiXCR, TCRdb re-called the RT-PCR reads, giving one row per CDR3 protein. The profile shows 200,000 to 250,000 distinct CDR3 sequences, 13% to 15% of them singletons. The sample comprised blood, either unsorted or a sorted T cell fraction (not recorded which). These receptors came from a human donor who was either an allogeneic HSCT recipient or a stem cell or donor lymphocyte infusion donor (not recorded which). It is not recorded whose cells these are; they may come from a transplant donor.

There are a few counts of this clonotype. Written as DNA, the CDR3 is TGCAGTGCTAGACACAGGGATGGCTACACCTTC. This codes for CSARHRDGYTF. V gene TRBV20-1 combines with J gene TRBJ1-2, with a tentative D call TRBD1 (6 bases). Trimming removed 2 bases at V and 6 bases at J, with 7 bases between. Germline loops: CDR1 DFQATT, CDR2 SNEGSKA (reference sequence). CDR3 length: 11 residues.

There are a few counts of this clonotype. This chain connects TRBV12-2 to TRBJ1-5; TRBD1 reflects the table's D call only, with no check against the DNA. TRBV12-2 constitutes a pseudogene. The CDR3 is 17 residues long. This chain's CDR3 is CASRLRRGGRSNQPQHF. For the CDR3, the DNA is TGTGCAAGTCGCTTAAGGAGAGGGGGACGGAGCAATCAGCCCCAGCATTTT.

The chain couples TRBV9 to TRBJ2-3, with 10 positions matching TRBD2. From germline, CDR1 is SGDLS and CDR2 YYNGEE. Losses at the gene ends were 4 bases for V and 2 bases for J; bases not matched to a gene: 7. The CDR3 runs to 16 residues. CDR3 bases: TGTGCCAGCAGCTCAAGACTAGCGGGCAACACAGATACGCAGTATTTT. Residues: CASSSRLAGNTDTQYF.

The J gene is TRBJ1-5, the V gene TRBV10-3; tentatively, D is TRBD1 (5 bases). This CDR3 is built from 14 residues. The germline gives CDR1 ENHRY, CDR2 SYGVKD. Trimming removed 6 bases from V and 7 bases from J, with 16 bases in between. The CDR3 loop is CAISSLGGEQPQHF. In DNA, the CDR3 is TGTGCCATCAGCTCACTCGGGGGGGAACAGCCCCAGCATTTT.

Only a few counts were recorded for this clonotype. The V and J genes are TRBV5-1 and TRBJ2-5, with no clear D. The CDR3 is 12 amino acids. Trimming pared 0 bases from V and 5 bases from J, leaving 5 bases between. Germline CDR1 is SGHRS and CDR2 is YFSETQ. The CDR3 reads CASSLASETQYF. The CDR3 DNA is TGCGCCAGCAGCTTGGCCTCCGAGACCCAGTACTTC.

The table lists this clonotype with many counts. This chain connects TRBV2 to TRBJ1-2; 7 bases are a match to TRBD1. Looked up from germline, CDR1 is SNHLY and CDR2 is FYNNEI. Trimming removed 7 bases from V and 4 bases from J; junction bases left unmatched: 3. The CDR3 runs 12 residues. CDR3 in DNA: TGTGCCAGCATGAGACAGGGCTATGGCTACACCTTC. Translating gives CASMRQGYGYTF.

The chain carries TRBV3-1 and TRBJ2-5, with D uncertain. CDR3 length: 13 residues. Trimming removed 8 bases from V and 2 bases from J, with 12 bases in between. Germline-derived CDR1 and CDR2 are LGHDT and YNNKEL (reference sequence). CDR3 loop: CASGPPRQETQYF. The CDR3 DNA is TGTGCCAGCGGTCCCCCGCGACAAGAGACCCAGTACTTC.

This clonotype was counted many times. This chain joins TRBV12-3 or TRBV12-4 and TRBJ2-3; D might be TRBD2 (5 bases). The CDR3 consists of 17 residues. Trimming removed 3 bases at V and 3 bases at J, with 19 bases between. Here the CDR3 DNA reads TGTGCCAGCAGTTTTTCTGCGTTGGGAGCTGATACAGATACGCAGTATTTT. This codes for CASSFSALGADTDTQYF.

This chain connects TRBV20-1 to TRBJ2-5; 7 nucleotides match TRBD1. Looked up from germline, CDR1 is DFQATT and CDR2 is SNEGSKA (reference sequence). The CDR3 covers 13 residues. V was clipped by 5 bases and J by 3 bases; unmatched bases: 6. The CDR3 coding sequence is TGCAGTGCTCCCTCGGGGACAGAAGAGACCCAGTACTTC. Translating gives CSAPSGTEETQYF.

The chain recombines TRBV6-1 with TRBJ1-2, with a tentative D call TRBD1 (5 bases). Germline assignment: CDR1 MNHNS and CDR2 SASEGT. V lost 1 base and J 4 bases, leaving 10 bases between the germline ends. The CDR3 has 14 residues. CDR3 coding DNA: TGTGCCAGCAGTGAAGAGAAGGGGTCCTATGGCTACACCTTC. It is translated as CASSEEKGSYGYTF.

This clonotype was observed many times. This sequence joins TRBV29-1 and TRBJ2-7; TRBD2 might be the D (7 bases). The V gene's germline CDR1 is SQVTM and CDR2 ANQGSEA. Trimming cost V 1 base and J 7 bases, with 14 bases left between them. There are 13 residues in the CDR3. The DNA for the CDR3 is TGCAGCGTTGAAGTTAAAGGGGGGGCAGAGCAGTACTTC. This translates into CSVEVKGGAEQYF.

The V and J genes are TRBV3-1 and TRBJ2-5, with D possibly being TRBD1 or TRBD2 (5 bases each). This CDR3 has 15 amino acids. Germline-derived CDR1 and CDR2 are LGHDT and YNNKEL (reference sequence). Trimming shortened V by 4 bases and J by 1 base, and 13 bases separated the two germline ends. The DNA for the CDR3 is TGTGCCAGCAGCCGCCGCCGGGACCTCCAAGAGACCCAGTACTTC. This gives the protein CASSRRRDLQETQYF.

Many counts were recorded for this clonotype. The gene calls are TRBV4-3 and TRBJ2-1; TRBD2 agrees at 7 bases. V was clipped by 0 bases and J by 4 bases; unmatched bases: 3. CDR1 and CDR2 from the germline V gene are LGHNA and YSLEER. This CDR3 has 15 residues. The CDR3 DNA sequence: TGCGCCAGCAGCCAAGATAGACTAGCTTACAATGAGCAGTTCTTC. This encodes CASSQDRLAYNEQFF.

This clonotype was seen repeatedly, ten times or more. The chain uses TRBV27 and TRBJ2-2; tentatively, D is TRBD1 or TRBD2 (5 bases each). This CDR3 has 15 residues. Trimming shortened V by 5 bases and J by 5 bases, and 15 bases separated the two germline ends. Germline V gene data show CDR1 as MNHEY and CDR2 as SMNVEV (reference sequence). The CDR3 DNA follows: TGTGCCAGCAGTACCCCGGGACGGCGGACCGGGGAGCTGTTTTTT. It codes for CASSTPGRRTGELFF.

This clonotype was seen repeatedly, ten times or more. CDR3 nucleotide sequence: TGTGCCAGCAGTCCGATCCGGGCCAGCCTCTACAATGAGCAGTTCTTC. Its translation is CASSPIRASLYNEQFF. The J gene is TRBJ2-1, the V gene TRBV11-3; no definite D call. Trimming left V 6 bases short and J 3 bases short, with 18 bases between. The CDR3 totals 16 residues. Germline V gene sequence: CDR1 SGHNT, CDR2 YENEEA.

This clonotype was observed a handful of times. This chain's CDR3 is CATSRDPQGSTGANVLTF. The CDR3 DNA sequence: TGTGCCACCAGCAGAGATCCCCAGGGTAGCACTGGGGCCAACGTCCTGACTTTC. This sequence joins TRBV15 and TRBJ2-6; a possible D gene is TRBD1 (5 bases). This CDR3 is 18 amino acids long. The germline V and J ends were trimmed by 0 bases and 2 bases, with 14 bases remaining between them. The germline gives CDR1 LNHNV, CDR2 YYDKDF (reference sequence).

This clonotype was seen a handful of times. The chain links TRBV5-1 to TRBJ2-3, with 10 bases aligning to TRBD2. J gave up 1 base and V 2 bases, and 1 base lay outside the gene matches. Germline values: CDR1 SGHRS, CDR2 YFSETQ. The CDR3 loop spans 15 amino acids. The chain's CDR3 is CASSFGTSGTDTQYF. The DNA for the CDR3 is TGCGCCAGCAGCTTTGGGACTAGCGGCACAGATACGCAGTATTTT. Filled out from reference TRBV5-1 and TRBJ2-3, the complete variable domain reads KAGVTQTPRYLIKTRGQQVTLSCSPISGHRSVSWYQQTPGQGLQFLFEYFSETQRNKGNFPGRFSGRQFSNSRSEMNVSTLELGDSALYLCASSFGTSGTDTQYFGPGTRLTVL.

This clonotype was recorded many times. The chain is built from TRBV5-1 and TRBJ1-1; perhaps TRBD1 as D (5 bases). CDR1 is SGHRS and CDR2 is YFSETQ in the germline V gene. V was pared by 5 bases and J by 1 base, with 9 bases between. The CDR3 consists of 13 residues. CDR3: CASRVGENTEAFF. The CDR3 nucleotides read TGCGCCAGCAGGGTAGGGGAGAACACTGAAGCTTTCTTT.

The chain recombines TRBV24-1 with TRBJ2-1; 11 nucleotides align to TRBD1. The CDR3 runs to 16 residues. Trimming cost V 3 bases and J 4 bases; bases outside gene matches: 4. Germline V gene data show CDR1 as KGHDR and CDR2 as SFDVKD. CDR3 sequence: CATSDLGTGGYNEQFF. The CDR3, as DNA: TGTGCCACCAGTGATCTCGGGACAGGGGGGTACAATGAGCAGTTCTTC.

The chain combines TRBV2 with TRBJ1-1, with D possibly TRBD1 on 6 matching bases. The CDR3 has 14 residues. The ends were cut back, 4 bases at V and 3 bases at J, with 12 bases in the middle. The germline V gene encodes CDR1 SNHLY and CDR2 FYNNEI. Written as DNA, the CDR3 is TGTGCCAGCAGTGGGCAGGGGTTGCACACTGAAGCTTTCTTT. Its protein product is CASSGQGLHTEAFF.

This clonotype appeared many times. The V and J genes are TRBV25-1 and TRBJ2-5; 8 bases match TRBD1. Germline V gene sequence: CDR1 MGHDK, CDR2 SYGVNS. Trimming removed 10 bases from V and 5 bases from J; junction bases left unmatched: 9. The CDR3 is made up of 13 amino acids. The DNA for the CDR3 is TGTGCCACCCAGGGGGCGGGTATCGAGACCCAGTACTTC. Protein product: CATQGAGIETQYF.

Only a few counts were recorded for this clonotype. J is TRBJ2-5 and V is TRBV5-1, with no clear D. Trimming shortened V by 3 bases and J by 5 bases, and 11 bases separated the two germline ends. This CDR3 is 13 amino acids long. Germline-derived CDR1 and CDR2 are SGHRS and YFSETQ. As DNA, the CDR3 is TGCGCCAGCAGCTCTGGGATATTGGAGACCCAGTACTTC. Protein: CASSSGILETQYF. The variable domain in full, with the rest retrieved from reference TRBV5-1 and TRBJ2-5, is KAGVTQTPRYLIKTRGQQVTLSCSPISGHRSVSWYQQTPGQGLQFLFEYFSETQRNKGNFPGRFSGRQFSNSRSEMNVSTLELGDSALYLCASSSGILETQYFGPGTRLLVL.

V usage is TRBV9 and J usage is TRBJ2-3; D perhaps matches TRBD2 (5 bases). Looked up from germline, CDR1 is SGDLS and CDR2 is YYNGEE. The length of the CDR3 is 15 residues. V was clipped by 2 bases and J by 3 bases, with 13 bases between them. The CDR3 reads CASSVRAGGTDTQYF. The CDR3, as DNA: TGTGCCAGCAGCGTTAGGGCAGGCGGGACAGATACGCAGTATTTT. Together with reference TRBV9 and TRBJ2-3, the CDR3 gives the full variable domain: DSGVTQTPKHLITATGQRVTLRCSPRSGDLSVYWYQQSLDQGLQFLIQYYNGEERAKGNILERFSAQQFPDLHSELNLSSLELGDSALYFCASSVRAGGTDTQYFGPGTRLTVL.

In this sample, this clonotype turned up a few times. V and J are TRBV20-1 and TRBJ2-6; D is possibly TRBD2 (6 bases). The V and J ends lost 0 bases and 5 bases respectively, with 8 bases between them. The CDR3 extends over 14 amino acids. CDR1 and CDR2 from the germline V gene are DFQATT and SNEGSKA (reference sequence). The CDR3 DNA is TGCAGTGCTAGAGAGGGAGGTAGGGCCAACGTCCTGACTTTC. Amino acids: CSAREGGRANVLTF.

In its sample, this clonotype was seen a few times. The junction and the germline gene differ at one end; a read error may be behind it. The chain is built from TRBV4-2 and TRBJ2-7, with D possibly being TRBD2 (6 bases). CDR3 length: 13 residues. Germline V CDR1 and CDR2: LGHNA, YNFKEQ. CDR3 nucleotide sequence: TGTGCCAGCAGCCAAGATCCGCGGGACCTCCGGCACTTC. It codes for CASSQDPRDLRHF.

In this sample, this clonotype turned up many times. The chain carries TRBV12-3 or TRBV12-4 and TRBJ2-1; a possible D gene is TRBD1 (5 bases). The CDR3 length is 14 residues. V was cut by 11 bases and J by 0 bases, with 14 bases left in between. CDR3 sequence (DNA): TGTGCCTCGACCAGGGTTGGCTCCTACAATGAGCAGTTCTTC. Its protein product is CASTRVGSYNEQFF.

In this sample, this clonotype turned up many times. This chain uses TRBV11-2 with TRBJ2-7; weak D call: TRBD1 (5 bases). CDR1 and CDR2 (germline): SGHAT, FQNNGV. The CDR3 is 14 amino acids. Trimming stripped 3 bases from V and 3 bases from J, with 12 bases between. The CDR3 protein is CASSFVSRGYEQYF. For the CDR3, the DNA is TGTGCCAGCAGCTTTGTGAGTAGGGGCTACGAGCAGTACTTC.

This clonotype was observed many times. The chain uses TRBV28 and TRBJ2-7, with 8 bases identical to TRBD1. The germline gives CDR1 MDHEN, CDR2 SYDVKM. The CDR3 runs to 15 residues. Trimming cost V 6 bases and J 4 bases; bases outside gene matches: 11. The DNA of the CDR3 is TGTGCCAGCAGCACCTTGCAGGGGGCGCGGTACGAGCAGTACTTC. Encoded protein: CASSTLQGARYEQYF.

The chain links TRBV5-5 to TRBJ2-5; D is perhaps TRBD2 (6 bases). CDR1 is SGHKS, CDR2 YYEKEE, per germline (reference sequence). The V end was cut by 3 bases, the J end by 7 bases, with 16 bases between. There are 14 residues in the CDR3. The CDR3 reads CASSWGLAPPTQYF. CDR3 DNA sequence: TGTGCCAGCAGCTGGGGCCTAGCGCCCCCGACCCAGTACTTC.